One and the same sample provided the 25 T cell receptor beta chains below, sequenced in a study of blood T cell repertoires in COVID-19. TCRdb keeps only in-frame clones here, not all; method: immunoSEQ multiplex PCR. Here the sample spans tens of thousands of clones, about 92% being singletons. The sample consisted of peripheral blood. Receptor source: a man in his fifties or sixties with acute or convalescent COVID-19.

The V gene is TRBV6-5, the J gene TRBJ1-1; D might be TRBD1 (6 bases). The CDR3 contains 13 residues. Germline V CDR1 and CDR2: MNHEY, SVGAGI. The V end lost 6 bases, the J end lost 4 bases, and 12 bases lay between the germline ends. This CDR3 is CASRPQGSTEAFF. CDR3 bases: TGTGCCAGCAGACCCCAGGGGAGCACTGAAGCTTTCTTT.

The chain couples TRBV11-2 to TRBJ2-5, with 14 bases lining up with TRBD2. Germline assignment: CDR1 SGHAT and CDR2 FQNNGV. V was pared by 3 bases and J by 1 base, with 1 base of the junction left unmatched. The CDR3 contains 16 residues. CDR3 amino acids: CASSFGTSGGQETQYF. DNA of the CDR3: TGTGCCAGCAGCTTTGGGACTAGCGGGGGCCAAGAGACCCAGTACTTC.

This chain uses TRBV24-1 with TRBJ2-2, with D tentatively TRBD1 (6 bases). The V end was cut by 9 bases, the J end by 0 bases, with 7 bases between. The germline CDR1 and CDR2 sequences are KGHDR and SFDVKD. The CDR3 loop spans 13 amino acids. The CDR3 DNA follows: TGTGCCACCGGGGGCACGAACACCGGGGAGCTGTTTTTT. Amino acid sequence: CATGGTNTGELFF.

The chain employs TRBV6-5 and TRBJ2-1, with TRBD2 matching over 7 bases. With 7 bases clipped from V and 0 bases from J, the junction kept 6 bases outside the gene matches. There are 15 residues in the CDR3. CDR1 MNHEY and CDR2 SVGAGI come from the germline V gene. CDR3 residues: CASTQGRGSYNEQFF. In nucleotides, the CDR3 is TGTGCCAGCACCCAAGGGAGGGGCTCCTACAATGAGCAGTTCTTC.

V gene TRBV6-6 combines with J gene TRBJ2-1; D possibly corresponds to TRBD2 (5 bases). The V end lost 5 bases, the J end lost 4 bases, and 15 bases lay between the germline ends. The CDR3 has 15 residues. The germline gives CDR1 MNHNY, CDR2 SVGAGI (reference sequence). The CDR3 sequence: CASSAGNSAYNEQFF. The CDR3 DNA sequence: TGTGCCAGCAGTGCCGGGAACAGCGCTTACAATGAGCAGTTCTTC.

This chain links TRBV28 with TRBJ1-2; 9 nucleotides align to TRBD1. CDR1 MDHEN and CDR2 SYDVKM come from the germline V gene. J was trimmed by 4 bases and V by 5 bases; bases with no gene match: 8. The CDR3 contains 15 residues. Written as DNA, the CDR3 is TGTGCCAGCAGTCCCGGGACAGGGACCCTCTATGGCTACACCTTC. The encoded protein is CASSPGTGTLYGYTF.

This rearrangement joins TRBV4-1 to TRBJ2-7, with 14 nucleotides matching TRBD2. The length of the CDR3 is 18 residues. With 6 bases clipped from V and 6 bases from J, the junction kept 16 bases outside the gene matches. Germline CDR1 is MGHRA and CDR2 is YSYEKL. This CDR3 is CASSLGTLGLAGAGEQYF. The DNA for the CDR3 is TGCGCCAGCAGTCTCGGGACTCTGGGACTAGCGGGAGCCGGCGAGCAGTACTTC.

The V gene is TRBV9, the J gene TRBJ2-3, with D possibly being TRBD1 (5 bases). This CDR3 has 17 amino acids. Germline loops: CDR1 SGDLS, CDR2 YYNGEE. Trimming pared 3 bases from V and 0 bases from J, leaving 17 bases between. CDR3 coding DNA: TGTGCCAGCAGCGCCCTGAAGGGGCAGCCTAGCACAGATACGCAGTATTTT. Translation: CASSALKGQPSTDTQYF.

The chain uses TRBV10-3 and TRBJ2-2, with 9 bases aligning to TRBD1. V was clipped by 4 bases and J by 4 bases; unmatched bases: 7. Per the germline V gene, CDR1 is ENHRY and CDR2 is SYGVKD. The CDR3 totals 16 residues. CDR3 sequence (DNA): TGTGCCATCAGTGGGGTGGACAGGGGATTCACCGGGGAGCTGTTTTTT. Encoded protein: CAISGVDRGFTGELFF.

This clone was seen a single time. The chain recombines TRBV5-1 with TRBJ2-3, with 15 positions matching TRBD2. The CDR3 runs to 19 residues. The ends lost 0 bases at V and 1 base at J; junction bases unmatched: 6. CDR1 and CDR2 (germline): SGHRS, YFSETQ. The DNA for the CDR3 is TGCGCCAGCAGCTTGGTATCGGGACTAGCGGGAGGCGGCACAGATACGCAGTATTTT. Amino acid sequence: CASSLVSGLAGGGTDTQYF.

The rearrangement joins TRBV7-9 to TRBJ1-1; no clear D gene. This CDR3 is 12 amino acids long. Looked up from germline, CDR1 is SEHNR and CDR2 is FQNEAQ (reference sequence). The V end lost 5 bases, the J end lost 1 base, and 5 bases lay between the germline ends. The CDR3 sequence: CASSRGNTEAFF. As DNA, the CDR3 is TGTGCCAGCAGCCGAGGGAACACTGAAGCTTTCTTT.

The gene calls are TRBV5-6 and TRBJ2-5; 11 bases agree with TRBD2. CDR1 is SGHDT, CDR2 YYEEEE, per germline. J lost 2 bases, V lost 1 base, and 13 bases had no gene match. The CDR3 has 19 amino acids. The CDR3 here is CASSLYLSGRVGGQETQYF. For the CDR3, the DNA is TGTGCCAGCAGCTTGTATCTTAGCGGGAGGGTAGGGGGACAAGAGACCCAGTACTTC.

The chain recombines TRBV6-5 with TRBJ1-4, with a possible D match to TRBD1 (5 bases). V dropped 4 bases and J dropped 5 bases, with 14 bases sitting between them. The CDR3 contains 15 residues. Germline V gene sequence: CDR1 MNHEY, CDR2 SVGAGI. The CDR3 DNA is TGTGCCAGCAGTTCGAGCAGGGTCCCGAATGAAAAACTGTTTTTT. Residues: CASSSSRVPNEKLFF.

The CDR3 sequence: CASSTTGASYEQYF. CDR3 bases: TGTGCCAGCAGCACGACAGGGGCCTCCTACGAGCAGTACTTC. The chain has TRBV6-5 and TRBJ2-7; TRBD1 matches at 8 bases. Germline CDR1 and CDR2: MNHEY and SVGAGI. This CDR3 comprises 14 residues. The V and J ends lost 6 bases and 0 bases, in that order; junction bases with no gene match: 4.

The rearrangement uses TRBV5-1 and TRBJ1-4; no reliable D call. Trimming left V 1 base short and J 3 bases short, with 4 bases between. This CDR3 has 13 residues. Germline values: CDR1 SGHRS, CDR2 YFSETQ. The CDR3 here is CASSLRANEKLFF. In DNA, the CDR3 is TGCGCCAGCAGCTTGCGAGCTAATGAAAAACTGTTTTTT.

The chain has TRBV20-1 and TRBJ1-5, with TRBD1 matching 8 bases. Germline-derived CDR1 and CDR2 are DFQATT and SNEGSKA (reference sequence). The junction had 6 bases not matched to a gene; V was cut back by 3 bases and J by 2 bases. The CDR3 is 15 amino acids. DNA for the CDR3: TGCAGTGCTAGTCAGTCGACAGGGGGCAATCAGCCCCAGCATTTT. It codes for CSASQSTGGNQPQHF.

The rearrangement links TRBV5-1 to TRBJ1-1, with D perhaps TRBD1 (6 bases). V was cut by 3 bases and J by 4 bases, with 13 bases left in between. Germline CDR1 reads SGHRS; CDR2 reads YFSETQ. The CDR3 consists of 14 residues. CDR3 nucleotide sequence: TGCGCCAGCAGCTCGCAGGGGTCTGGCACTGAAGCTTTCTTT. It specifies CASSSQGSGTEAFF.

The chain employs TRBV29-1 and TRBJ2-5; no definite D call. The CDR3 runs to 12 residues. Trimming took off 3 bases at V and 5 bases at J, with 10 bases between the two ends. Germline CDR1 reads SQVTM; CDR2 reads ANQGSEA. The CDR3 region has the DNA TGCAGCGTTGATCTGGAGTCGGAGACCCAGTACTTC. This gives the protein CSVDLESETQYF.

This clone has a single count. The rearrangement links TRBV15 to TRBJ2-5, with 9 bases aligning to TRBD1. The trim removed 0 bases at V and 5 bases at J, leaving 7 bases unmatched. The CDR3 length is 16 residues. Germline lookup yields CDR1 LNHNV and CDR2 YYDKDF (reference sequence). The CDR3 region is CATSRDLRDRVETQYF. The CDR3 nucleotides are TGTGCCACCAGCAGAGACCTCCGGGACAGGGTCGAGACCCAGTACTTC.

This clone was seen more than once but under ten times. The J gene is TRBJ1-1, the V gene TRBV6-5; tentative D call: TRBD1 (5 bases). The V gene's germline CDR1 is MNHEY and CDR2 SVGAGI. With 6 bases removed from V and 5 bases from J, the gap between germline ends came to 13 bases. CDR3 size: 13 residues. CDR3 protein: CASRIMGQTEAFF. CDR3 DNA: TGTGCCAGCAGGATCATGGGGCAGACTGAAGCTTTCTTT.

This chain links TRBV27 with TRBJ1-5; D may be TRBD1 (5 bases). Germline-derived CDR1 and CDR2 are MNHEY and SMNVEV (reference sequence). The CDR3 totals 14 residues. The V and J ends lost 2 bases and 9 bases respectively, with 14 bases between them. The CDR3 DNA is TGTGCCAGCAGTTTAAGGCAGGGAAAGGGGCCCCAGCATTTT. Translation gives CASSLRQGKGPQHF.

The chain carries TRBV11-2 and TRBJ1-4; perhaps TRBD1 as D (6 bases). This CDR3 has 19 residues. The V and J ends lost 1 base and 0 bases respectively, with 18 bases between them. CDR1 and CDR2 from the germline V gene are SGHAT and FQNNGV. The CDR3 nucleotides read TGTGCCAGCAGCTTAGGATCGGCAGGGGTTATCACAACTAATGAAAAACTGTTTTTT. Protein product: CASSLGSAGVITTNEKLFF.

The chain combines TRBV9 with TRBJ2-5, with D possibly TRBD2 on 6 matching bases. V was pared by 3 bases and J by 2 bases, with 8 bases between. This CDR3 contains 13 residues. Germline V CDR1 and CDR2: SGDLS, YYNGEE. CDR3 DNA sequence: TGTGCCAGCAGCGGTAGCGGTCAAGAGACCCAGTACTTC. Translation gives CASSGSGQETQYF.

The chain employs TRBV18 and TRBJ1-3, with D unresolved. V lost 6 bases, J lost 0 bases, and 9 bases lay in between. CDR3 length: 14 residues. CDR1 and CDR2 (germline): KGHSH, LQKENI. CDR3 sequence reads: CASSSTFSGNTIYF. The CDR3 nucleotides are TGTGCCAGCTCTTCGACATTCTCTGGAAACACCATATATTTT. Combining the CDR3 with reference TRBV18 and TRBJ1-3 gives the whole variable domain NAGVMQNPRHLVRRRGQEARLRCSPMKGHSHVYWYRQLPEEGLKFMVYLQKENIIDESGMPKERFSAEFPKEGPSILRIQQVVRGDSAAYFCASSSTFSGNTIYFGEGSWLTVV.

The rearrangement links TRBV5-1 to TRBJ2-7; possible D gene TRBD1, 6 bases. V dropped 0 bases and J dropped 0 bases, with 13 bases sitting between them. In germline, CDR1 is SGHRS, CDR2 YFSETQ. The CDR3 is 16 residues long. The CDR3 nucleotides are TGCGCCAGCAGCTTGGATCCAGGGGTAGACTCCTACGAGCAGTACTTC. Residues: CASSLDPGVDSYEQYF. The variable domain in full, with the rest retrieved from reference TRBV5-1 and TRBJ2-7, is KAGVTQTPRYLIKTRGQQVTLSCSPISGHRSVSWYQQTPGQGLQFLFEYFSETQRNKGNFPGRFSGRQFSNSRSEMNVSTLELGDSALYLCASSLDPGVDSYEQYFGPGTRLTVT.